This T cell receptor (beta chain) appears in the sequencing data of a study of T-cell reconstitution after alpha-beta-depleted transplantation in children. Study-level points and caveats: Surviving thymic progenitors and recipient T cells were the source of high TCRbeta diversity at day 60 in some patients. The origin of alpha-beta T cells about two months after transplant was reportedly several hundred expanded graft clones. Newly generated T cells supplied most T-cell counts and diversity one year post-transplant.

Researchers prepared the TCRbeta library using unique molecular identifiers, the study reports. TCRdb processed the PCR reads anew with MiXCR; each CDR3 protein has one entry. The sample shows about 290,000 distinct CDR3 sequences, around 10% of them seen only once. This clonotype was counted ten times or more. Its matching antigen is unknown. CDR1 SGHAT and CDR2 FQNNGV come from the germline V gene. The trim removed 2 bases at V and 9 bases at J, leaving 9 bases unmatched. This CDR3 has 15 residues. The sequences come from PBMCs, collected before TCRalphabeta/CD19-depleted stem cell transplant. The chain recombines TRBV11-2 with TRBJ2-2, with 7 positions matching TRBD1. This TCR was sampled from a boy under two years old with acute myeloid leukemia, due to receive a stem cell transplant. CDR3 sequence: CASSLMGQTERELFF. CDR3 nucleotides: TGTGCCAGCAGCTTAATGGGACAGACTGAGAGGGAGCTGTTTTTT. The full variable domain, rest sourced from reference TRBV11-2 and TRBJ2-2, is EAGVAQSPRYKIIEKRQSVAFWCNPISGHATLYWYQQILGQGPKLLIQFQNNGVVDDSQLPKDRFSAERLKGVDSTLKIQPAKLEDSAVYLCASSLMGQTERELFFGEGSRLTVL.